The 10 T cell receptor beta chains in this list originate from one sample, sequenced in a study of CD8 T cells in Susac syndrome. Random hexamers primed reverse transcription of roughly 0.5 to 1 ug RNA. TCRdb called the immunoSEQ multiplex PCR reads again in MiXCR, with one record for every CDR3 protein. The data contain approximately 180,000 distinct CDR3 sequences, about 95% of them singletons. The sequenced material came from CD4+ T cells from PBMCs. These receptors all come from a human donor with Susac syndrome.

This sequence joins TRBV29-1 and TRBJ1-2; no firm D call. V was trimmed by 5 bases and J by 8 bases, leaving 15 bases between them. This CDR3 comprises 12 residues. Germline CDR1 and CDR2: SQVTM and ANQGSEA. The CDR3 sequence is CSVRPRSGGYTF. The CDR3 DNA is TGCAGCGTTCGACCGCGATCTGGAGGCTACACCTTC.

This chain joins TRBV5-1 and TRBJ1-1, with unresolved D. The CDR3 spans 15 residues. In germline, CDR1 is SGHRS, CDR2 YFSETQ. V was pared by 3 bases and J by 0 bases, with 12 bases between. Here the CDR3 DNA reads TGCGCCAGCAGCTCCCTTCGAGGTCTGAACACTGAAGCTTTCTTT. Its protein is CASSSLRGLNTEAFF.

This clonotype was recorded only once. This chain links TRBV29-1 with TRBJ2-7; 10 bases agree with TRBD1. This CDR3 has 14 residues. Germline V lookup: CDR1 SQVTM, CDR2 ANQGSEA. V dropped 6 bases and J dropped 0; count of bases not matched to a gene: 5. CDR3 in DNA: TGCAGCGTAAGAGGGACAGGGGACTCCTACGAGCAGTACTTC. Its translation is CSVRGTGDSYEQYF.

The rearrangement joins TRBV6-2 or TRBV6-3 to TRBJ2-1; TRBD2 matches at 11 bases. The CDR3 is 16 residues long. Germline assignment: CDR1 MNHEY and CDR2 SVGEGT. V gave up 8 bases and J gave up 0 bases; unmatched junction bases: 6. CDR3 sequence (DNA): TGTGCCAGCGGGGGGACTAGCGGCCGCTCCTACAATGAGCAGTTCTTC. It translates to CASGGTSGRSYNEQFF.

The chain uses TRBV30 and TRBJ1-5; the D is unclear. The germline CDR1 and CDR2 sequences are GTSNPN and SVGIG (reference sequence). The CDR3 runs to 13 residues. V was shortened by 1 base and J by 5 bases, with 9 bases between the two germline ends. CDR3 sequence (DNA): TGTGCCTGGAGTGATAGGGCAGATCAGCCCCAGCATTTT. This gives the protein CAWSDRADQPQHF.

CDR3 loop: CAWSALLGGGELFF. For the CDR3, the DNA is TGTGCCTGGAGTGCCCTCCTGGGGGGAGGGGAGCTGTTTTTT. V usage is TRBV30 and J usage is TRBJ2-2, with D possibly being TRBD2 (6 bases). The germline V gene has CDR1 GTSNPN and CDR2 SVGIG (reference sequence). The CDR3 has 14 amino acids. V was clipped by 1 base and J by 8 bases, with 14 bases between them.

For the CDR3, the DNA is TGTGCCAGCAGTTGGAGGGACAGGGGTTCACCCCTCCACTTT. This translates into CASSWRDRGSPLHF. J is TRBJ1-6 and V is TRBV12-3 or TRBV12-4; TRBD1 agrees at 10 bases. The CDR3 is made up of 14 amino acids. The J segment lost 9 bases and the V segment lost 4 bases, leaving 3 bases of the junction unmatched.

The chain uses TRBV20-1 and TRBJ1-3, with D possibly being TRBD1 (6 bases). Germline V CDR1 and CDR2: DFQATT, SNEGSKA (reference sequence). V was trimmed by 3 bases and J by 0 bases, leaving 9 bases between them. The CDR3 runs to 14 residues. Here the CDR3 reads CSARDRASGNTIYF. For the CDR3, the DNA is TGCAGTGCTAGGGACAGAGCCTCTGGAAACACCATATATTTT.

The V and J genes are TRBV2 and TRBJ1-5; no firm D call. V was cut by 1 base and J by 5 bases, with 6 bases left in between. Germline V gene sequence: CDR1 SNHLY, CDR2 FYNNEI. The CDR3 contains 13 residues. DNA for the CDR3: TGTGCCAGCAGTGAAGGGGTCTATCAGCCCCAGCATTTT. Protein: CASSEGVYQPQHF.

This chain joins TRBV18 and TRBJ1-2, with a weak D call TRBD1 (5 bases). The CDR3 sequence is 14 residues long. Between the trimmed V and J ends, which lost 0 bases and 7 bases, there was a span of 12 bases. Germline assignment: CDR1 KGHSH and CDR2 LQKENI. CDR3: CASSPPDSLLGYTF. The CDR3 coding sequence is TGTGCCAGCTCACCACCTGACAGCTTACTTGGCTACACCTTC.